Following are 9 T cell receptor beta chains from one sample sequenced in a study of T cell responses to AZD1222 COVID-19 vaccine (dated by TCRdb to the early 2020s). Libraries were constructed by the immunoSEQ multiplex PCR assay. What TCRdb holds here is the immuneACCESS table cut down to in-frame rearrangements. Part of the clones is not present; checked against another copy, under half of the missing clones reflect an unresolved V gene, and the others are unexplained. The sample yields some 150,000 clones; roughly 90% were counted once. 3% to 4% of the sample lies in the top ten. What this sample's time point label stands for: about 28 days (+/-7) after the second vaccine dose. The sample was peripheral blood, taken 28 days after the second AZD1222 dose. Receptor source: an adult who received the AZD1222 COVID-19 vaccine.

This rearrangement joins TRBV19 to TRBJ1-2; 8 positions agree with TRBD1. Trimming took 6 bases from V and 3 from J; bases not matched to a gene: 3. Per the germline V gene, CDR1 is LNHDA and CDR2 is SQIVND (reference sequence). The CDR3 spans 13 residues. The CDR3 reads CASSPTGDYGYTF. The CDR3 DNA follows: TGTGCCAGTAGCCCGACAGGGGACTATGGCTACACCTTC.

The chain employs TRBV2 and TRBJ2-1, with TRBD2 identical over 7 bases. The CDR3 spans 13 residues. The ends lost 2 bases at V and 15 bases at J; junction bases unmatched: 10. Per germline, CDR1 SNHLY and CDR2 FYNNEI. The CDR3 DNA follows: TGTGCCAGCAGTGAAACCTCGGGGAGGGCACCGTTCTTC. Its protein is CASSETSGRAPFF.

The chain is built from TRBV19 and TRBJ2-3; the D is unclear. Germline-derived CDR1 and CDR2 are LNHDA and SQIVND (reference sequence). This CDR3 contains 14 residues. V was cut by 6 bases and J by 0 bases, with 10 bases left in between. CDR3 DNA: TGTGCCAGTAGGCTAGATGGGAGCACAGATACGCAGTATTTT. The encoded protein is CASRLDGSTDTQYF.

The V and J genes are TRBV6-2 or TRBV6-3 and TRBJ1-5, with D tentatively TRBD1 (5 bases). Germline V CDR1 and CDR2: MNHEY, SVGEGT. V was trimmed by 4 bases and J by 2 bases, leaving 12 bases between them. CDR3 length: 15 residues. The CDR3 DNA is TGTGCCAGCAGTTGGGGGACGGTGGGCAATCAGCCCCAGCATTTT. Its translation: CASSWGTVGNQPQHF.

The gene calls are TRBV9 and TRBJ2-3; TRBD1 matches 11 bases. Per the germline V gene, CDR1 is SGDLS and CDR2 is YYNGEE. The length of the CDR3 is 14 residues. With 4 bases clipped from V and 6 bases from J, the junction kept 4 bases outside the gene matches. This chain's CDR3 is CASSSDRGQDTQYF. The CDR3 bases are TGTGCCAGCAGCTCGGACAGGGGGCAGGATACGCAGTATTTT. The variable domain in full, with the rest retrieved from reference TRBV9 and TRBJ2-3, is DSGVTQTPKHLITATGQRVTLRCSPRSGDLSVYWYQQSLDQGLQFLIQYYNGEERAKGNILERFSAQQFPDLHSELNLSSLELGDSALYFCASSSDRGQDTQYFGPGTRLTVL.

This chain connects TRBV28 to TRBJ1-1, with D possibly TRBD1 on 5 matching bases. Trimming stripped 6 bases from V and 8 bases from J, with 10 bases between. The CDR3 totals 11 residues. CDR1 is MDHEN, CDR2 SYDVKM, per germline. Here the CDR3 reads CASRWDSEAFF. In DNA, the CDR3 is TGTGCCAGCAGATGGGACTCCGAAGCTTTCTTT.

A word on this clone: The sample holds other DNA sequences that translate to the same CDR3. The chain is built from TRBV6-5 and TRBJ1-4, with 9 positions matching TRBD1. CDR3 length equals 13 residues. J lost 8 bases, V lost 6 bases, and 4 bases had no gene match. Germline values: CDR1 MNHEY, CDR2 SVGAGI. CDR3 coding DNA: TGTGCCAGCAGGCGACAGGGGGACGAAAAACTGTTTTTT. Its protein product is CASRRQGDEKLFF.

This sequence joins TRBV7-2 and TRBJ1-3; D remains ambiguous. This CDR3 is built from 15 residues. Germline CDR1 SGHTA, CDR2 FQGNSA. V was pared by 2 bases and J by 0 bases, with 8 bases between. The CDR3 DNA follows: TGTGCCAGCAGCTTAAACAGTCTCTCTGGAAACACCATATATTTT. Protein sequence: CASSLNSLSGNTIYF.

The chain is built from TRBV10-3 and TRBJ2-7; D remains unclear. Deletions cut 6 bases from V and 0 bases from J, with 9 bases between. Per germline, CDR1 ENHRY and CDR2 SYGVKD. The CDR3 is 13 amino acids. The CDR3 is CAISPSSSYEQYF. Here the CDR3 DNA reads TGTGCCATCAGCCCGAGCAGCTCCTACGAGCAGTACTTC.